The clone carrying this TCR beta chain showed up many times. What it binds is not known. This CDR3 has 14 amino acids. Trimming removed 3 bases from V and 1 base from J, with 4 bases in between. CDR1 is SGHTA, CDR2 FQGTGA, per germline. TCRdb passed the reads through MiXCR, listing each CDR3 protein once. The data contain roughly 230,000 distinct CDR3 sequences, 22% of them singletons. This record belongs to a study of T cell repertoires in cytomegalovirus infection. Study conclusions and caveats: Dominating the ex vivo response were HLA-C-restricted CMV-specific TCR beta clonotypes. There were carriers of CMV plus the relevant HLA, and cumulative public TCR beta family frequency identified them.

The TCR originated in a human donor in good health (CMV status not recorded). Some clones in this sample may be carry-over from other donors' samples. Material: CD8+ T cells from PBMCs. The rearrangement uses TRBV7-3 and TRBJ2-6, with no clear D. The CDR3 sequence: CASSLKSGANVLTF. DNA of the CDR3: TGTGCCAGCAGCTTGAAGTCTGGGGCCAACGTCCTGACTTTC.